This T cell receptor (beta chain) was obtained from a study of shared clonotypes between healthy human individuals. Comments on this clone: Its specificity is unknown. This sample also contains other DNA sequences that code for the same CDR3.

Assay used: immunoSEQ multiplex PCR; TCRdb lists only in-frame clones, some missing. The table lists roughly 2.1 million clones, about 93% of them singletons. V was pared by 3 bases and J by 2 bases, with 5 bases between. The CDR3 totals 12 residues. Germline CDR1 MNHNS, CDR2 SASEGT. General study findings and limits: Sampling was confined to blood; repertoires within tissues likely differ. Across subsets, estimated richness was generally greater for naive than for memory populations.

Naive CD8 populations comprised CD45RO-negative cells positively selected for CCR7, excluding terminally differentiated effector memory CD45RA+ cells. The clonotype comes from a man between 18 and 35 years old in good health. Some clones in this sample may be carry-over from other donors' samples. This chain joins TRBV6-1 and TRBJ2-7, with D tentatively TRBD2 (5 bases). Sequencing was performed on naive CD8+ T cells from PBMCs. DNA for the CDR3: TGTGCCAGCAGTGACGGGACCTACGAGCAGTACTTC. Protein: CASSDGTYEQYF.